Sequencing of this T cell receptor (beta chain) was carried out in a study of human T cells and chemical hapten exposure. Attachment of unique molecular identifiers to individual cDNA molecules was performed in the library. One entry per CDR3 protein results from TCRdb running MiXCR on the RACE reads. Of 180,000 or so distinct CDR3 sequences in the sample, about a fifth were seen once. This clonotype was seen a handful of times. Indicated time point: patch test 1, 2 weeks after DPC sensitization. Treatment here: therapeutic diphenylcyclopropenone sensitization with weekly scalp DPC. Material: whole blood, obtained in connection with sensitization to the hapten diphenylcyclopropenone (DPC). This TCR derives from a woman aged 45-65 years with alopecia areata. Some clones in this sample may be carry-over from other donors' samples.

CDR3 amino acids: CAAEAGGPGEQFF. The CDR3, as DNA: TGTGCCGCGGAAGCGGGAGGGCCGGGAGAGCAGTTCTTC. The chain carries TRBV6-2 or TRBV6-3 and TRBJ2-1; 10 bases agree with TRBD2. This CDR3 is 13 amino acids long. In germline, CDR1 is MNHEY, CDR2 SVGEGT. The J segment lost 10 bases and the V segment lost 11 bases, leaving 11 bases of the junction unmatched.